The 11 T cell receptor beta chains below all came from one sample that was sequenced in a study of shared clonotypes between healthy human individuals (dated by TCRdb to about 2020). The receptor library was made with the immunoSEQ multiplex PCR assay. Drawn from immuneACCESS, this table holds only the in-frame rearrangements with V and J called that TCRdb kept. Clones are partly lost; checked studies trace under half to an unresolved V gene and leave the rest unexplained. The sample records just over 2,000,000 clones, 90% to 95% of which are singletons. In total, the top ten clones hold 0.13% of the sample. Sequencing was carried out using naive CD4+ T cells sorted from blood. In the paper's terms, the cell subset or site label means: CD45RA+ positively selected. The receptors stem from a man younger than 35 in good health.

The chain has TRBV2 and TRBJ1-5, with unresolved D. V was shortened by 6 bases and J by 0 bases, with 6 bases between the two germline ends. CDR3 size: 13 residues. The germline gives CDR1 SNHLY, CDR2 FYNNEI. The CDR3 DNA reads as TGTGCCAGCAGGCTCAGTAGCAATCAGCCCCAGCATTTT. As protein: CASRLSSNQPQHF. Supplemented by reference TRBV2 and TRBJ1-5, the full variable domain reads EPEVTQTPSHQVTQMGQEVILRCVPISNHLYFYWYRQILGQKVEFLVSFYNNEISEKSEIFDDQFSVERPDGSNFTLKIRSTKLEDSAMYFCASRLSSNQPQHFGDGTRLSIL.

This clone is a singleton in its sample. The chain is built from TRBV6-5 and TRBJ1-2; D is perhaps TRBD1 (6 bases). The germline V and J ends were trimmed by 6 bases and 5 bases, with 13 bases remaining between them. This CDR3 is 13 amino acids long. Germline V gene sequence: CDR1 MNHEY, CDR2 SVGAGI. CDR3 protein: CASSPGGGYGYTF. CDR3 sequence (DNA): TGTGCCAGCAGCCCGGGAGGGGGGTATGGCTACACCTTC.

V gene TRBV7-2 combines with J gene TRBJ2-7, with 8 bases matching TRBD2. Germline V lookup: CDR1 SGHTA, CDR2 FQGNSA. The V segment lost 3 bases and the J segment 4 bases; nucleotides outside the gene matches: 2. This CDR3 comprises 13 residues. The CDR3 spells CASSFTSGYEQYF. The CDR3 region has the DNA TGTGCCAGCAGCTTTACTAGCGGATACGAGCAGTACTTC.

This clone was counted a single time. In DNA form, the CDR3 reads TGTGCCAGCAGCGTAGCTGGAAAGCCAATTCAGTACTTC. Translating gives CASSVAGKPIQYF. The chain recombines TRBV5-6 with TRBJ2-4; the D is unclear. Trimming pared 4 bases from V and 10 bases from J, leaving 15 bases between. The CDR3 spans 13 residues. CDR1 and CDR2 (germline): SGHDT, YYEEEE.

A remark on this clone: Other DNA sequences within the sample encode an identical CDR3. This sequence joins TRBV5-1 and TRBJ2-7; D is uncertain. Germline CDR1 and CDR2: SGHRS and YFSETQ. This CDR3 contains 13 residues. V lost 0 bases to trimming and J lost 0 bases, with 4 bases between them. The CDR3 sequence is CASSLAPSYEQYF. The CDR3 coding sequence is TGCGCCAGCAGCTTGGCGCCCTCCTACGAGCAGTACTTC.

This chain links TRBV29-1 with TRBJ2-6; D unresolved. This CDR3 region has 13 residues. The germline V gene has CDR1 SQVTM and CDR2 ANQGSEA. The ends were cut back, 8 bases at V and 0 bases at J, with 8 bases in the middle. The CDR3 loop reads CSTYISGANVLTF. DNA of the CDR3: TGCAGCACCTACATCTCTGGGGCCAACGTCCTGACTTTC.

Regarding this clone: One junction end disagrees with the germline gene, perhaps due to a read error. The J gene is TRBJ2-2, the V gene TRBV7-7; 7 bases are shared with TRBD1. Germline V gives CDR1 SSHAT, CDR2 FNYEAQ (reference sequence). The CDR3 is made up of 14 amino acids. CDR3 sequence reads: CASRATGRTGELFF. The DNA of the CDR3 is TGTGCTAGCAGGGCGACAGGGCGAACCGGGGAGCTGTTTTTT. Complete variable domain (other parts from reference TRBV7-7 and TRBJ2-2): GAGVSQSPRYKVTKRGQDVTLRCDPISSHATLYWYQQALGQGPEFLTYFNYEAQPDKSGLPSDRFSAERPEGSISTLTIQRTEQRDSAMYRCASRATGRTGELFFGEGSRLTVL.

The V gene is TRBV2, the J gene TRBJ2-7, with TRBD2 matching 10 bases. The germline gives CDR1 SNHLY, CDR2 FYNNEI. The CDR3 consists of 14 residues. Unmatched junction bases numbered 6, after V lost 4 bases and J lost 6 bases. The CDR3 reads CASSGASGSREQYF. For the CDR3, the DNA is TGTGCCAGCAGTGGGGCTAGCGGGAGTCGCGAGCAGTACTTC.

Remarks on this clone: The sample holds other DNA sequences that translate to the same CDR3. This chain uses TRBV20-1 with TRBJ2-5, with no clear D. Germline V gene lookup returns CDR1 DFQATT and CDR2 SNEGSKA (reference sequence). The V end lost 5 bases, the J end lost 4 bases, and 8 bases lay between the germline ends. The CDR3 runs to 11 residues. This CDR3 reads CSAGPGETQYF. The CDR3, as DNA: TGCAGTGCTGGTCCGGGAGAGACCCAGTACTTC.

Concerning this clone: Other DNA sequences in this specimen translate into the identical CDR3. J is TRBJ1-1 and V is TRBV25-1; 7 bases align to TRBD1. The ends lost 7 bases at V and 8 bases at J; junction bases unmatched: 4. This CDR3 is built from 11 residues. Germline CDR1 and CDR2: MGHDK and SYGVNS. The CDR3 loop reads CASTRQGEAFF. In DNA, the CDR3 is TGTGCCAGCACACGACAGGGCGAAGCTTTCTTT.

The chain uses TRBV7-2 and TRBJ2-7; 8 bases are shared with TRBD2. The CDR3 totals 16 residues. Trimming took 2 bases from V and 5 from J; bases not matched to a gene: 11. Germline CDR1 is SGHTA and CDR2 is FQGNSA. CDR3 loop: CASSLQPGGGMDEQYF. In DNA, the CDR3 is TGTGCCAGCAGCTTACAGCCGGGAGGGGGTATGGACGAGCAGTACTTC.